This TCR beta chain was identified in a study of blood T cell repertoires in COVID-19. This CDR3 has 15 amino acids. V was clipped by 6 bases and J by 8 bases; unmatched bases: 13. Germline assignment: CDR1 MNHEY and CDR2 SVGAGI. Participants, roughly 18 to 89 years old, spanned 25 or so US areas. Cohorts were assigned according to the clinical history that participants reported. Libraries were prepared by immunoSEQ multiplex PCR; TCRdb keeps only in-frame clonotypes and omits some of them. Among fewer than 400,000 clones listed, over 75% were seen once. The V call is TRBV6-5, the J call TRBJ2-1, with TRBD2 matching over 7 bases. The TCR sequence derives from a man aged 25-45 years who had recovered from COVID-19. The material sequenced was PBMCs or T cells enriched from blood (not recorded which). CDR3 amino acids: CASRGAAAGGDEQFF. The CDR3 DNA sequence: TGTGCCAGCAGAGGGGCAGCGGCTGGGGGGGATGAGCAGTTCTTC.